The 27 T cell receptor beta chains below come from one sample, sequenced in a study of cytomegalovirus exposure and HLA in healthy donors (TCRdb year 2017). The library was produced with the immunoSEQ multiplex PCR assay. For the multiplex PCR, a mixture combining 60 forward primers for TCR Vbeta segments and 13 reverse primers for TCR Jbeta segments was used. TCRdb took this table from immuneACCESS and kept in-frame rearrangements with V and J called. Such tables lack part of the clones; where checked against another copy, unresolved V genes explain under half of the gap, and the rest is unexplained. Across this sample there are 95,000 to 150,000 clones, with about 62% seen only once. The ten most abundant clones make up roughly 8.6% of the sample. Source material: PBMCs. The receptors were sampled from a woman aged 40 to 50 in good health and CMV-seropositive.

This clone was seen a handful of times. The chain links TRBV6-5 to TRBJ1-1, with 8 bases that match TRBD1. CDR1 is MNHEY and CDR2 is SVGAGI in the germline V gene. V shed 2 bases and J 11 bases; nucleotides not matched to a gene: 7. The CDR3 has 13 residues. CDR3 amino acids: CASSYGGTGKAFF. CDR3 bases: TGTGCCAGCAGTTACGGGGGGACAGGCAAGGCTTTCTTT.

This chain links TRBV9 with TRBJ2-7; D unresolved. Trimming took 3 bases from V and 0 from J, leaving 7 bases between them. From germline, CDR1 is SGDLS and CDR2 YYNGEE. This CDR3 has 13 amino acids. The CDR3 sequence: CASSGAPSYEQYF. CDR3 in DNA: TGTGCCAGCAGCGGGGCTCCCTCCTACGAGCAGTACTTC. Supplemented by reference TRBV9 and TRBJ2-7, the full variable domain reads DSGVTQTPKHLITATGQRVTLRCSPRSGDLSVYWYQQSLDQGLQFLIQYYNGEERAKGNILERFSAQQFPDLHSELNLSSLELGDSALYFCASSGAPSYEQYFGPGTRLTVT.

This clone was recorded once. The chain uses TRBV6-5 and TRBJ1-1; TRBD1 agrees at 7 bases. The CDR3 sequence is 15 residues long. Looked up from germline, CDR1 is MNHEY and CDR2 is SVGAGI. V trimming: 0 bases; J trimming: 4 bases; junction bases outside the gene matches: 5. In DNA form, the CDR3 reads TGTGCCAGCAGTTACTCAACAGGGGTGGGCACTGAAGCTTTCTTT. Residues: CASSYSTGVGTEAFF.

The chain recombines TRBV4-1 with TRBJ1-2; D not resolved. The V end was cut by 0 bases, the J end by 4 bases, with 9 bases between. Per germline, CDR1 MGHRA and CDR2 YSYEKL. This CDR3 is 14 amino acids long. The CDR3 reads CASSQDRWIYGYTF. CDR3 nucleotide sequence: TGCGCCAGCAGCCAAGACAGGTGGATCTATGGCTACACCTTC.

This chain joins TRBV25-1 and TRBJ2-1; the D is unclear. The CDR3 has 15 residues. Germline V CDR1 and CDR2: MGHDK, SYGVNS. Trimming took off 4 bases at V and 3 bases at J, with 13 bases between the two ends. The CDR3 loop is CASSGSTDLYNEQFF. In DNA, the CDR3 is TGTGCCAGCAGTGGGTCCACAGACCTCTACAATGAGCAGTTCTTC.

This clone was seen a handful of times. The chain couples TRBV5-1 to TRBJ1-5; 9 nucleotides match TRBD1. The germline gives CDR1 SGHRS, CDR2 YFSETQ. Trimming at V came to 4 bases and at J to 1 base, leaving 3 bases not matched to a gene. The CDR3 length is 15 residues. CDR3 residues: CASSEGTGSNQPQHF. CDR3 nucleotide sequence: TGCGCCAGCAGCGAAGGGACAGGGAGCAATCAGCCCCAGCATTTT.

This chain connects TRBV25-1 to TRBJ2-1, with unresolved D. Trimming cost V 1 base and J 4 bases, with 14 bases left between them. The CDR3 extends over 16 amino acids. Looked up from germline, CDR1 is MGHDK and CDR2 is SYGVNS. The CDR3 bases are TGTGCCAGCAGTGAATCAGGTTACTCGCGATACAATGAGCAGTTCTTC. Amino acid sequence: CASSESGYSRYNEQFF.

J is TRBJ1-1 and V is TRBV5-1, with D possibly matching TRBD1 (5 bases). The CDR3 length is 16 residues. Trimming pared 0 bases from V and 5 bases from J, leaving 17 bases between. The germline gives CDR1 SGHRS, CDR2 YFSETQ. The CDR3 loop is CASSLGGLGVGTEAFF. The CDR3, as DNA: TGCGCCAGCAGCTTGGGGGGTTTAGGGGTCGGTACTGAAGCTTTCTTT.

The chain has TRBV5-1 and TRBJ2-1, with 7 positions matching TRBD1. Looked up from germline, CDR1 is SGHRS and CDR2 is YFSETQ. CDR3 length: 15 amino acids. V shed 4 bases and J 8 bases; nucleotides not matched to a gene: 12. Written as DNA, the CDR3 is TGCGCCAGCAGCGGACGGGGACAGTCTAGTGATGAGCAGTTCTTC. Translating gives CASSGRGQSSDEQFF.

The CDR3 is CASIQTGYTGELFF. In DNA form, the CDR3 reads TGTGCCAGCATCCAGACAGGGTACACCGGGGAGCTGTTTTTT. This rearrangement joins TRBV2 to TRBJ2-2; 7 bases align to TRBD1. Per germline, CDR1 SNHLY and CDR2 FYNNEI. CDR3 size: 14 residues. J lost 3 bases, V lost 7 bases, and 5 bases had no gene match.

V and J are TRBV7-6 and TRBJ2-7; 10 bases agree with TRBD2. Germline V gene data show CDR1 as SGHVS and CDR2 as FNYEAQ. This CDR3 spans 16 amino acids. V was pared by 0 bases and J by 4 bases, with 6 bases of the junction left unmatched. The DNA of the CDR3 is TGTGCCAGCAGCTTAGCCGAAGCGGGAGGGCCTTACGAGCAGTACTTC. Amino acid sequence: CASSLAEAGGPYEQYF.

There are a few counts of this clone. The chain uses TRBV7-9 and TRBJ2-4; the match to TRBD1 covers 8 bases. Trimming removed 3 bases from V and 6 bases from J; junction bases left unmatched: 10. From germline, CDR1 is SEHNR and CDR2 FQNEAQ (reference sequence). There are 16 residues in the CDR3. The CDR3 reads CASSFPRAGGRNIQYF. The CDR3 DNA sequence: TGTGCCAGCAGCTTTCCCCGGGCAGGGGGCCGAAACATTCAGTACTTC.

CDR3 in DNA: TGCGCCAGCAGCCTCGACCCCGGGGGCAATCAGCCCCAGCATTTT. Amino acids: CASSLDPGGNQPQHF. The rearrangement links TRBV5-1 to TRBJ1-5; no clear D. The CDR3 is 15 residues long. V shed 4 bases and J shed 2 bases, with 13 bases lying between them. CDR1 is SGHRS, CDR2 YFSETQ, per germline.

This clone qualifies as medium-sized. V and J are TRBV7-6 and TRBJ2-1; 11 bases are shared with TRBD2. J gave up 5 bases and V 3 bases, and 9 bases lay outside the gene matches. This CDR3 region has 17 residues. Germline CDR1 SGHVS, CDR2 FNYEAQ. The CDR3 loop is CASSFTLAGGPDNEQFF. In DNA, the CDR3 is TGTGCCAGCAGCTTCACGTTAGCGGGAGGGCCTGACAATGAGCAGTTCTTC.

This chain's CDR3 is CASSLHSDMNEKLFF. CDR3 bases: TGTGCCAGCAGCCTACATAGCGATATGAACGAAAAACTGTTTTTT. V usage is TRBV7-9 and J usage is TRBJ1-4; D remains unclear. CDR1 is SEHNR, CDR2 FQNEAQ, per germline (reference sequence). Trimming removed 5 bases at V and 8 bases at J, with 18 bases between. The CDR3 consists of 15 residues.

A few counts support this clone. The chain links TRBV5-1 to TRBJ1-6; 8 bases line up with TRBD1. The germline gives CDR1 SGHRS, CDR2 YFSETQ. The V and J ends lost 4 bases and 8 bases, in that order; junction bases with no gene match: 2. This CDR3 spans 13 amino acids. CDR3 in amino acids: CASSGTGHSPLHF. CDR3 bases: TGCGCCAGCAGCGGGACAGGCCATTCACCCCTCCACTTT.

J is TRBJ2-3 and V is TRBV6-1; tentative D call: TRBD2 (5 bases). V was trimmed by 0 bases and J by 1 base, leaving 8 bases between them. The germline V gene encodes CDR1 MNHNS and CDR2 SASEGT. The CDR3 loop spans 15 amino acids. CDR3 sequence: CASSEAKGGTDTQYF. The CDR3, as DNA: TGTGCCAGCAGTGAAGCTAAGGGAGGCACAGATACGCAGTATTTT.

As DNA, the CDR3 is TGTGCCAGCAGTATACCGGGACAGGGGGCCGGCTACACCTTC. This sequence encodes CASSIPGQGAGYTF. This chain joins TRBV28 and TRBJ1-2, with 12 bases that match TRBD1. The germline CDR1 and CDR2 sequences are MDHEN and SYDVKM. V was pared by 5 bases and J by 8 bases, with 6 bases of the junction left unmatched. The CDR3 sequence is 14 residues long.

CDR3 nucleotides: TGCAGTGTCCGAACTCAGGGGGGGCAGTTCTTC. Amino acid sequence: CSVRTQGGQFF. The chain uses TRBV20-1 and TRBJ2-1, with D maybe TRBD1 (7 bases). Germline values: CDR1 DFQATT, CDR2 SNEGSKA (reference sequence). V was trimmed by 7 bases and J by 12 bases, leaving 16 bases between them. This CDR3 spans 11 amino acids.

This clone was counted only a few times. V usage is TRBV7-9 and J usage is TRBJ2-4; TRBD1 agrees at 7 bases. V dropped 1 base and J dropped 3; count of bases not matched to a gene: 15. The CDR3 contains 19 residues. Germline CDR1 is SEHNR and CDR2 is FQNEAQ (reference sequence). DNA of the CDR3: TGTGCCAGCAGCTTAGTAAACAGGGGAGAGGTTAGGGACAAAAACATTCAGTACTTC. Translation gives CASSLVNRGEVRDKNIQYF.

This clone has only a few counts. The chain employs TRBV18 and TRBJ1-5; 7 bases agree with TRBD1. The CDR3 contains 17 residues. Germline CDR1 KGHSH, CDR2 LQKENI. With V trimmed by 1 base and J by 2 bases, 8 bases remained unmatched. The CDR3 sequence is CASSPRERQGGNQPQHF. The CDR3, as DNA: TGTGCCAGCTCACCACGAGAACGACAGGGTGGCAATCAGCCCCAGCATTTT.

The chain links TRBV4-1 to TRBJ2-5; 9 bases agree with TRBD1. Germline V gene lookup returns CDR1 MGHRA and CDR2 YSYEKL. The V and J ends lost 3 bases and 4 bases, in that order; junction bases with no gene match: 9. The CDR3 length is 16 residues. The CDR3 is CASSQANTGGGETQYF. CDR3 nucleotides: TGCGCCAGCAGCCAGGCTAATACAGGGGGCGGAGAGACCCAGTACTTC.

The rearrangement joins TRBV10-1 to TRBJ2-3; the D is unclear. Germline CDR1 WNHNN, CDR2 SYGVQD (reference sequence). The V gene lost 2 bases and the J gene lost 2 bases, with 11 bases spanning the gap. The CDR3 runs 15 residues. The CDR3 sequence: CASSEDERPTDTQYF. DNA for the CDR3: TGCGCCAGCAGTGAGGATGAGCGCCCCACAGATACGCAGTATTTT.

This clone occurred a few times. The genes are TRBV7-2 and TRBJ1-6; D not certain. The CDR3 totals 15 residues. V was pared by 2 bases and J by 5 bases, with 10 bases between. The germline gives CDR1 SGHTA, CDR2 FQGNSA. CDR3 residues: CASSLLAGNNSPLHF. Here the CDR3 DNA reads TGTGCCAGCAGCTTACTTGCAGGCAATAATTCACCCCTCCACTTT.

This clone was seen more than once but under ten times. V gene TRBV5-1 combines with J gene TRBJ2-5, with D possibly being TRBD1 (6 bases). V was trimmed by 4 bases and J by 4 bases, leaving 20 bases between them. This CDR3 has 16 residues. Looked up from germline, CDR1 is SGHRS and CDR2 is YFSETQ. The CDR3 DNA reads as TGCGCCAGCAGCCGGACCGCAAGGACAGCAGGAGAGACCCAGTACTTC. Protein sequence: CASSRTARTAGETQYF.

The rearrangement uses TRBV11-3 and TRBJ1-5; 7 bases agree with TRBD1. This CDR3 has 16 amino acids. The J segment lost 4 bases and the V segment lost 5 bases, leaving 11 bases of the junction unmatched. CDR1 SGHNT and CDR2 YENEEA come from the germline V gene. This CDR3 is CASSPGGDSKNQPQHF. DNA for the CDR3: TGTGCCAGCAGCCCCGGGGGGGACAGCAAAAATCAGCCCCAGCATTTT.

This clone has just a few counts. This chain joins TRBV9 and TRBJ2-4; D ambiguous. The CDR3 covers 15 residues. V lost 2 bases and J lost 6, with 15 bases in between. The germline V gene has CDR1 SGDLS and CDR2 YYNGEE. The CDR3 sequence is CASSVSPTPGNIQYF. The CDR3, as DNA: TGTGCCAGCAGCGTCTCTCCCACCCCGGGAAACATTCAGTACTTC.